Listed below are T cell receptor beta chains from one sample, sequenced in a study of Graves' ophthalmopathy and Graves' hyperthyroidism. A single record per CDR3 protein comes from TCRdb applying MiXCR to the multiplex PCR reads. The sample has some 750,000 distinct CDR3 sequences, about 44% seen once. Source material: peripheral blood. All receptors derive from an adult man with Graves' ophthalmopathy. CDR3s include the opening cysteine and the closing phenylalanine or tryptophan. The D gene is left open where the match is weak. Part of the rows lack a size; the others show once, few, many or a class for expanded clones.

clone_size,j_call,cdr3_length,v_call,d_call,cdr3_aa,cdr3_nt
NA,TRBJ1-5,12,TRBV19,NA,CASVRVGQPQHF,TGTGCTAGCGTAAGGGTCGGTCAGCCCCAGCATTTT
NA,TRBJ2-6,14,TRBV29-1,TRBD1,CSVATGIGANVLTF,TGCAGCGTTGCGACAGGGATTGGGGCCAACGTCCTGACTTTC
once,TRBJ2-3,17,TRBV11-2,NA,CASSQASQRYGTDTQYF,TGTGCCAGCAGCCAAGCCTCCCAGCGGTACGGCACAGATACGCAGTATTTT
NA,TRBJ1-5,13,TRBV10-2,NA,CASSVLKGQPQHF,TGCGCCAGCAGTGTGTTAAAGGGACAGCCCCAGCATTTT
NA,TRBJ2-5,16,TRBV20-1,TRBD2,CSARDGREFSQETQYF,TGCAGTGCTAGAGATGGGAGGGAGTTTAGCCAAGAGACCCAGTACTTC
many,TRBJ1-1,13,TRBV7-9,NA,CASSLEYYTEAFF,TGTGCCAGCAGCTTAGAATACTACACTGAAGCTTTCTTT
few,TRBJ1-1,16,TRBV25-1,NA,CASSDSAGTPNTEAFF,TGTGCCAGCAGTGATAGTGCCGGGACACCGAACACTGAAGCTTTCTTT
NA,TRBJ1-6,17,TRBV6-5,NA,CASSYSFRSSYNSPLHF,TGTGCCAGCAGTTACTCTTTCAGGAGCTCCTATAATTCACCCCTCCACTTT
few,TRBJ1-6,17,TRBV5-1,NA,CASSLEARRTYNSPLHF,TGCGCCAGCAGCTTGGAGGCCAGGCGGACCTATAATTCACCCCTCCACTTT
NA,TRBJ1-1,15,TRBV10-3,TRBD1,CASSYGDRVDTEAFF,TGTGCCAGCAGTTACGGGGACAGGGTGGACACTGAAGCTTTCTTT
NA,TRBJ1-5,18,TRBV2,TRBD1,CAISYGQGGSYSNQPQHF,TGTGCCATCAGTTACGGACAGGGGGGAAGTTATAGCAATCAGCCCCAGCATTTT
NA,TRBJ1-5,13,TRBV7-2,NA,CASSIERDQPQHF,TGTGCCAGCAGCATAGAGAGGGATCAGCCCCAGCATTTT
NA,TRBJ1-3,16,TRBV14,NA,CASSQDRSSSGNTIYF,TGTGCCAGCAGCCAAGACAGGTCATCCTCTGGAAACACCATATATTTT